A single sample is the source of the 13 T cell receptor beta chains below, sequenced in a study of blood T cell repertoires in COVID-19 (dated by TCRdb to the early 2020s). The method behind the library was the immunoSEQ multiplex PCR assay. The clones in this table, taken by TCRdb from immuneACCESS, are in-frame only. Not every clone is retained; where verified, under half of the shortfall comes from an unresolved V gene, and the cause of the rest is unknown. The table for this sample lists 170,000 or so clones; approximately 80% of them were counted only once. The ten biggest clones cover roughly 7.2% of the sample. Specimen: peripheral blood. The receptors derive from a woman aged 35 to 49 with COVID-19, enrolled during active disease.

This clone was recorded only once. This chain links TRBV7-9 with TRBJ1-3; unclear D gene. This CDR3 spans 13 amino acids. V lost 5 bases, J lost 4 bases, and 9 bases lay in between. Looked up from germline, CDR1 is SEHNR and CDR2 is FQNEAQ (reference sequence). This chain's CDR3 is CASSNPSGNTIYF. The CDR3 DNA follows: TGTGCCAGCAGCAATCCCTCCGGAAACACCATATATTTT.

This clone has more than one count but fewer than ten. V is TRBV5-1 and J is TRBJ2-5, with D tentatively TRBD2 (8 bases). This CDR3 is built from 16 residues. CDR1 and CDR2 from the germline V gene are SGHRS and YFSETQ. Trimming removed 3 bases from V and 9 bases from J, with 24 bases in between. CDR3 nucleotide sequence: TGCGCCAGCAGCTCCTTGGGGACAGCGGGGCGGGAGGCCCAGTACTTC. It yields the protein CASSSLGTAGREAQYF.

This chain uses TRBV5-6 with TRBJ1-1; 7 nucleotides line up with TRBD1. The ends lost 0 bases at V and 4 bases at J; junction bases unmatched: 6. Germline V CDR1 and CDR2: SGHDT, YYEEEE. The CDR3 sequence is 15 residues long. CDR3 sequence reads: CASSLGGRGPTEAFF. The CDR3 DNA reads TGTGCCAGCAGCTTGGGCGGGAGGGGGCCCACTGAAGCTTTCTTT.

The V gene is TRBV6-5, the J gene TRBJ1-2; TRBD1 matches 7 bases. Losses at the gene ends were 0 bases for V and 3 bases for J; bases not matched to a gene: 1. Germline CDR1 is MNHEY and CDR2 is SVGAGI. There are 14 residues in the CDR3. The CDR3 sequence is CASSYSTGDYGYTF. The CDR3, as DNA: TGTGCCAGCAGTTACTCCACAGGGGACTATGGCTACACCTTC.

The V call is TRBV6-4, the J call TRBJ2-4, with TRBD1 matching 7 bases. The CDR3 contains 13 residues. The V gene's germline CDR1 is MRHNA and CDR2 SNTAGT. V gave up 3 bases and J gave up 6 bases; unmatched junction bases: 2. The CDR3 protein is CASSEHRGNIQYF. Written as DNA, the CDR3 is TGTGCCAGCAGTGAGCACAGGGGAAACATTCAGTACTTC.

The chain combines TRBV15 with TRBJ2-7, with 7 bases matching TRBD1. Trimming at V came to 1 base and at J to 7 bases, leaving 10 bases not matched to a gene. The CDR3 sequence is 15 residues long. Germline V CDR1 and CDR2: LNHNV, YYDKDF (reference sequence). DNA for the CDR3: TGTGCCACCAGCAGAGGTGGCACAGGGGTAGGAGAGCAGTACTTC. It specifies CATSRGGTGVGEQYF.

The CDR3 region is CASSLTGSMNTEAFF. The CDR3 region has the DNA TGTGCCAGCAGCTTAACGGGGTCAATGAACACTGAAGCTTTCTTT. This chain uses TRBV11-2 with TRBJ1-1; D gene ambiguous. CDR1 and CDR2 (germline): SGHAT, FQNNGV. Trimming took 2 bases from V and 0 from J, leaving 10 bases between them. This CDR3 is built from 15 residues.

V gene TRBV5-1 combines with J gene TRBJ2-5; possibly TRBD2 for D (6 bases). CDR1 SGHRS and CDR2 YFSETQ come from the germline V gene. The CDR3 runs 12 residues. V shed 5 bases and J shed 5 bases, with 10 bases lying between them. The CDR3, as DNA: TGCGCCAGCAGGACTAGTACGGAGACCCAGTACTTC. This translates into CASRTSTETQYF.

The chain has TRBV7-9 and TRBJ1-2, with unresolved D. The germline CDR1 and CDR2 sequences are SEHNR and FQNEAQ (reference sequence). V was cut by 9 bases and J by 4 bases, with 15 bases left in between. CDR3 length equals 13 residues. For the CDR3, the DNA is TGTGCCAGTTCCAGGTGGATCGGCTATGGCTACACCTTC. Its translation is CASSRWIGYGYTF.

The genes are TRBV7-2 and TRBJ2-2, with 7 bases fitting TRBD2. The V segment lost 5 bases and the J segment 3 bases; nucleotides outside the gene matches: 9. This CDR3 contains 16 residues. CDR1 is SGHTA, CDR2 FQGNSA, per germline. This chain's CDR3 is CASSPRVGGYTGELFF. The CDR3 region has the DNA TGTGCCAGCAGCCCACGGGTCGGGGGGTACACCGGGGAGCTGTTTTTT.

The V and J genes are TRBV12-5 and TRBJ2-7, with 10 bases lining up with TRBD1. The junction had 7 bases not matched to a gene; V was cut back by 2 bases and J by 3 bases. The CDR3 is 16 residues long. Per germline, CDR1 LGHNT and CDR2 FRNRAP. The CDR3: CASGLIRQGAYYEQYF. The CDR3 DNA follows: TGTGCTAGTGGTTTGATAAGACAGGGGGCGTACTACGAGCAGTACTTC.

The rearrangement joins TRBV7-9 to TRBJ1-4; 7 nucleotides line up with TRBD1. V dropped 4 bases and J dropped 8; count of bases not matched to a gene: 7. The germline CDR1 and CDR2 sequences are SEHNR and FQNEAQ (reference sequence). This CDR3 region has 14 residues. The CDR3 protein is CASSSRQGFEKLFF. In DNA form, the CDR3 reads TGTGCCAGCAGCTCGCGACAGGGTTTCGAAAAACTGTTTTTT. Supplemented by reference TRBV7-9 and TRBJ1-4, the full variable domain reads DTGVSQNPRHKITKRGQNVTFRCDPISEHNRLYWYRQTLGQGPEFLTYFQNEAQLEKSRLLSDRFSAERPKGSFSTLEIQRTEQGDSAMYLCASSSRQGFEKLFFGSGTQLSVL.

As regards this clone: The same CDR3 can be traced to other DNA sequences in this sample. V and J are TRBV6-5 and TRBJ1-3; a weak D match, TRBD1 (6 bases). The CDR3 length is 13 residues. Trimming left V 6 bases short and J 4 bases short, with 10 bases between. Germline CDR1 reads MNHEY; CDR2 reads SVGAGI. The chain's CDR3 is CASSPDRGNTIYF. The CDR3 coding sequence is TGTGCCAGCAGCCCGGACAGAGGAAACACCATATATTTT.